This TCR beta chain originates from a study of STAT3 mutations in large granular lymphocyte leukemia. Study-level background: Immunosuppressive therapy was given to more than half of T-LGLL patients.

Germline V gene sequence: CDR1 SQVTM, CDR2 ANQGSEA. V lost 5 bases, J lost 4 bases, and 8 bases lay in between. The CDR3 spans 11 residues. TCRbeta libraries averaged around 42,000 productive templates per sample. Clones were read by immunoSEQ multiplex PCR, and TCRdb kept only the in-frame ones, dropping some. The repertoire holds several thousand clones, with about two fifths as singletons. On this clone: What it recognizes is unknown.

Study results and limitations: Every T-cell large granular lymphocyte leukemia patient had at least one immunodominant TCR beta clonotype. All newly emerging clones after therapy were STAT3 wild type. Some patients had dominant TCR clones larger than their STAT3 mutant burden.

Sequencing was carried out using peripheral blood mononuclear cells. The receptor was isolated from a man aged 55 to 69 with T-cell large granular lymphocyte leukemia. Some clones in this sample may be carry-over from other donors' samples. The genes are TRBV29-1 and TRBJ1-1; the D gene is possibly TRBD1 (5 bases). As DNA, the CDR3 is TGCAGCGTTAGAGGGACCACTGAAGCTTTCTTT. This translates into CSVRGTTEAFF.